This T cell receptor beta chain was observed in a study of CD8 T cells in Susac syndrome. The wider study: At blood draw, Susac syndrome patients were therapy-naive, on corticosteroids, or on intravenous immunoglobulin alone. Overall study findings and caveats: None of the CD4+ T cell repertoires in Susac syndrome showed clonal expansion.

The RNA, roughly 0.45 to 1 ug, was put through reverse transcription using random hexamers. The immunoSEQ assay covered 54 Vbeta and 13 Jbeta segments for CDR3. TCRdb re-called the immunoSEQ multiplex PCR reads through MiXCR, storing one row per CDR3 protein. The sample holds about 180,000 distinct CDR3 sequences; 95% to 96% are singletons and the top ten take around 0.12%. This CDR3 spans 16 amino acids. Germline lookup yields CDR1 DFQATT and CDR2 SNEGSKA (reference sequence). Deletions cut 6 bases from V and 0 bases from J, with 21 bases between. Concerning this clonotype itself: What it recognizes is unknown.

The chain links TRBV20-1 to TRBJ2-7; possibly TRBD1 or TRBD2 for D (6 bases each). The source material was CD4+ T cells from PBMCs. The origin of this receptor is a human donor with Susac syndrome. CDR3 region: CSAEYSPGGGSYEQYF. The CDR3 nucleotides read TGCAGTGCCGAGTACTCACCCGGAGGGGGCTCCTACGAGCAGTACTTC.